One sample yielded the 31 T cell receptor beta chains listed below, sequenced in a study of PD-1 and CTLA-4 blockade in melanoma. Profiling relied on immunoSEQ multiplex PCR, and the TCRdb table lists in-frame clones only, not all of them. Altogether some 33,000 clones are present, about 87% being singletons, with the ten largest covering around 5.8%. Source: CD8+ T cells from peripheral blood, taken from a patient given anti-PD-1 treatment. These receptors originate from a human donor with melanoma.

The chain carries TRBV7-3 and TRBJ2-3; D gene ambiguous. Trimming removed 5 bases at V and 8 bases at J, with 14 bases between. The length of the CDR3 is 13 residues. In germline, CDR1 is SGHTA, CDR2 FQGTGA. The CDR3 loop reads CASSPDHTPTQYF. CDR3 bases: TGTGCCAGCAGCCCAGACCACACGCCTACGCAGTATTTT. The entire variable domain, with the rest obtained from reference TRBV7-3 and TRBJ2-3, is as follows: GAGVSQTPSNKVTEKGKYVELRCDPISGHTALYWYRQSLGQGPEFLIYFQGTGAADDSGLPNDRFFAVRPEGSVSTLKIQRTERGDSAVYLCASSPDHTPTQYFGPGTRLTVL.

The chain employs TRBV21-1 and TRBJ1-5; the table's D call of TRBD1 was not tested on the DNA. TRBV21-1 counts as a pseudogene. The CDR3 loop spans 19 amino acids. The CDR3 protein is CASTPRKTNWTDVYQPQHF. In DNA form, the CDR3 reads TGTGCCAGCACCCCAAGGAAGACTAATTGGACAGATGTCTATCAGCCCCAGCATTTT.

As DNA, the CDR3 is TGTGCCAGCAGCCAGACCGACAATGAGCAGTTCTTC. The encoded protein is CASSQTDNEQFF. This rearrangement joins TRBV5-6 to TRBJ2-1; D not resolved. The CDR3 runs to 12 residues. Trimming cost V 4 bases and J 5 bases, with 7 bases left between them. The germline V gene has CDR1 SGHDT and CDR2 YYEEEE.

This chain uses TRBV30 with TRBJ2-7; the D gene is possibly TRBD2 (6 bases). CDR3 length: 12 residues. CDR1 is GTSNPN, CDR2 SVGIG, per germline (reference sequence). V gave up 3 bases and J gave up 6 bases, with 12 bases separating them. The CDR3 reads CAWSPAGTEQYF. The CDR3 coding sequence is TGTGCCTGGAGCCCTGCGGGGACCGAGCAGTACTTC.

This chain links TRBV19 with TRBJ2-7, with 9 bases matching TRBD1. The junction had 10 bases not matched to a gene; V was cut back by 5 bases and J by 2 bases. CDR3 length equals 16 residues. Germline V gene sequence: CDR1 LNHDA, CDR2 SQIVND (reference sequence). Here the CDR3 reads CASSLYGGTGTYEQYF. The CDR3 DNA reads as TGTGCCAGTAGTTTATATGGCGGGACAGGGACCTACGAGCAGTACTTC.

This clone was counted a single time. V and J are TRBV6-2 or TRBV6-3 and TRBJ1-1, with D hard to call. The CDR3 spans 14 residues. CDR1 and CDR2 from the germline V gene are MNHEY and SVGEGT. The V end lost 0 bases, the J end lost 5 bases, and 10 bases lay between the germline ends. This CDR3 reads CASSYSMGSTEAFF. The CDR3 DNA reads as TGTGCCAGCAGTTACTCGATGGGAAGTACTGAAGCTTTCTTT.

The rearrangement uses TRBV6-2 or TRBV6-3 and TRBJ1-6, with D unresolved. The V gene's germline CDR1 is MNHEY and CDR2 SVGEGT. The CDR3 is 18 residues long. Trimming stripped 4 bases from V and 8 bases from J, with 24 bases between. The CDR3 coding sequence is TGTGCCAGCAGTTTCATCGGGCTCCCTCCTAAGGTTCATTCACCCCTCCACTTT. Its protein is CASSFIGLPPKVHSPLHF.

The rearrangement uses TRBV6-2 or TRBV6-3 and TRBJ2-7, with D uncertain. Germline CDR1 reads MNHEY; CDR2 reads SVGEGT. The ends were cut back, 2 bases at V and 0 bases at J, with 8 bases in the middle. There are 14 residues in the CDR3. CDR3 nucleotides: TGTGCCAGCAGTTACGAGTTACCCTCCTACGAGCAGTACTTC. Amino acid sequence: CASSYELPSYEQYF.

The chain links TRBV27 to TRBJ2-6; no clear D gene. V was clipped by 2 bases and J by 0 bases, with 8 bases between them. The CDR3 extends over 16 amino acids. Germline V CDR1 and CDR2: MNHEY, SMNVEV (reference sequence). For the CDR3, the DNA is TGTGCCAGCAGTTTAATTAGGGTCTCTGGGGCCAACGTCCTGACTTTC. Translation: CASSLIRVSGANVLTF.

This rearrangement joins TRBV4-1 to TRBJ2-7; D may be TRBD1 (5 bases). Trimming cost V 4 bases and J 6 bases, with 13 bases left between them. The CDR3 is 13 amino acids. Germline CDR1 and CDR2: MGHRA and YSYEKL. The CDR3 DNA reads as TGCGCCAGCAGCCCCCTGCAGGGCGGCGAGCAGTACTTC. Encoded protein: CASSPLQGGEQYF.

This clone appeared once. The chain couples TRBV3-1 (or the pseudogene TRBV3-2) to TRBJ2-1, with 10 bases lining up with TRBD1. The germline V gene has CDR1 LGHDT and CDR2 YNNKEL (reference sequence). The CDR3 is 15 amino acids. Trimming at V came to 4 bases and at J to 8 bases, leaving 8 bases not matched to a gene. The CDR3 sequence: CASSLYRQGADEQFF. The CDR3 DNA follows: TGTGCCAGCAGCCTTTATCGACAGGGGGCGGATGAGCAGTTCTTC.

The chain carries TRBV7-9 and TRBJ2-3, with 7 bases identical to TRBD2. Trimming removed 5 bases from V and 1 base from J; junction bases left unmatched: 3. Germline CDR1 and CDR2: SEHNR and FQNEAQ (reference sequence). This CDR3 has 14 residues. In nucleotides, the CDR3 is TGTGCCAGCAGCATGAGCGGGGGCACAGATACGCAGTATTTT. It yields the protein CASSMSGGTDTQYF. Complete variable domain (other parts from reference TRBV7-9 and TRBJ2-3): DTGVSQNPRHKITKRGQNVTFRCDPISEHNRLYWYRQTLGQGPEFLTYFQNEAQLEKSRLLSDRFSAERPKGSFSTLEIQRTEQGDSAMYLCASSMSGGTDTQYFGPGTRLTVL.

The chain joins TRBV28 to TRBJ2-2; 8 bases are shared with TRBD1. This CDR3 has 17 amino acids. The germline V gene has CDR1 MDHEN and CDR2 SYDVKM. Trimming removed 3 bases from V and 5 bases from J; junction bases left unmatched: 11. For the CDR3, the DNA is TGTGCCAGCAGTTTCCCCTCCCTACAGGGGGAAACCGGGGAGCTGTTTTTT. The encoded protein is CASSFPSLQGETGELFF.

This sequence joins TRBV9 and TRBJ1-1, with D uncertain. V lost 6 bases to trimming and J lost 0 bases, with 12 bases between them. From germline, CDR1 is SGDLS and CDR2 YYNGEE. The CDR3 is 14 amino acids. The CDR3: CASTEGKLNTEAFF. Here the CDR3 DNA reads TGTGCCAGCACTGAGGGCAAACTGAACACTGAAGCTTTCTTT.

This clone is categorized as medium-sized. The CDR3 loop is CASSYGTGNEKLFF. CDR3 DNA: TGTGCCAGCAGCTATGGGACAGGGAATGAAAAACTGTTTTTT. The chain employs TRBV5-6 and TRBJ1-4; TRBD1 matches 9 bases. The CDR3 sequence is 14 residues long. After removal of 3 bases from V and 5 bases from J, the junction contained 2 bases not matched to a gene. Looked up from germline, CDR1 is SGHDT and CDR2 is YYEEEE.

The rearrangement uses TRBV2 and TRBJ1-5; the D gene is possibly TRBD1 (5 bases). In germline, CDR1 is SNHLY, CDR2 FYNNEI. There are 16 residues in the CDR3. Trimming removed 6 bases at V and 7 bases at J, with 22 bases between. The CDR3 reads CASSLTRDLREQPQHF. CDR3 sequence (DNA): TGTGCCAGCAGCCTTACCCGGGACCTCCGAGAACAGCCCCAGCATTTT. Full variable domain (missing parts from reference TRBV2 and TRBJ1-5): EPEVTQTPSHQVTQMGQEVILRCVPISNHLYFYWYRQILGQKVEFLVSFYNNEISEKSEIFDDQFSVERPDGSNFTLKIRSTKLEDSAMYFCASSLTRDLREQPQHFGDGTRLSIL.

The J gene is TRBJ2-1, the V gene TRBV30; no firm D call. CDR1 GTSNPN and CDR2 SVGIG come from the germline V gene (reference sequence). With 4 bases removed from V and 6 bases from J, the gap between germline ends came to 13 bases. The CDR3 runs to 13 residues. The chain's CDR3 is CAWTTNLGNEQFF. The CDR3 DNA reads as TGTGCCTGGACCACGAACCTTGGCAATGAGCAGTTCTTC.

The CDR3 nucleotides read TGCGCCAGCTCTCTCGACAGGATGAACACTGAAGCTTTCTTT. It codes for CASSLDRMNTEAFF. The J gene is TRBJ1-1, the V gene TRBV5-1, with a tentative D call TRBD1 (6 bases). CDR3 size: 14 residues. The germline V gene has CDR1 SGHRS and CDR2 YFSETQ. Deletions cut 7 bases from V and 0 bases from J, with 13 bases between.

The chain couples TRBV27 to TRBJ1-1; TRBD1 might be the D (6 bases). V was shortened by 5 bases and J by 0 bases, with 10 bases between the two germline ends. The CDR3 is 14 residues long. Germline V lookup: CDR1 MNHEY, CDR2 SMNVEV (reference sequence). Here the CDR3 DNA reads TGTGCCAGCAGTACCACAGGGATGAACACTGAAGCTTTCTTT. This sequence encodes CASSTTGMNTEAFF.

This sequence joins TRBV6-5 and TRBJ2-7, with TRBD1 as a possible D gene (5 bases). Trimming removed 2 bases from V and 7 bases from J, with 15 bases in between. The CDR3 loop spans 14 amino acids. Germline loops: CDR1 MNHEY, CDR2 SVGAGI. The CDR3 reads CASSYGPGYGEQYF. The CDR3, as DNA: TGTGCCAGCAGTTACGGACCAGGGTATGGAGAGCAGTACTTC.

The chain carries TRBV7-7 and TRBJ2-5, with 9 bases fitting TRBD2. The germline V gene has CDR1 SSHAT and CDR2 FNYEAQ (reference sequence). This CDR3 region has 16 residues. After removal of 5 bases from V and 5 bases from J, the junction contained 12 bases not matched to a gene. The CDR3 nucleotides are TGTGCCAGCAGCGAGGGCGATGGACTAGCGTGGGAGACCCAGTACTTC. This encodes CASSEGDGLAWETQYF.

The J gene is TRBJ1-1, the V gene TRBV19, with a possible D match to TRBD1 (6 bases). CDR3 length: 17 amino acids. From germline, CDR1 is LNHDA and CDR2 SQIVND (reference sequence). V lost 1 base, J lost 0 bases, and 15 bases lay in between. The CDR3 sequence is CASSIGYRVGLNTEAFF. DNA of the CDR3: TGTGCCAGTAGTATAGGGTACAGGGTCGGCTTGAACACTGAAGCTTTCTTT. Drawing the rest from reference TRBV19 and TRBJ1-1, the complete variable domain is DGGITQSPKYLFRKEGQNVTLSCEQNLNHDAMYWYRQDPGQGLRLIYYSQIVNDFQKGDIAEGYSVSREKKESFPLTVTSAQKNPTAFYLCASSIGYRVGLNTEAFFGQGTRLTVV.

J is TRBJ1-1 and V is TRBV27; 7 bases match TRBD1. The J segment lost 2 bases and the V segment lost 5 bases, leaving 5 bases of the junction unmatched. CDR1 is MNHEY and CDR2 is SMNVEV in the germline V gene (reference sequence). The CDR3 consists of 14 residues. The CDR3 loop reads CASSLGQANTEAFF. CDR3 in DNA: TGTGCCAGCAGTCTCGGACAGGCTAACACTGAAGCTTTCTTT.

This clone was seen once. The chain employs TRBV28 and TRBJ2-2; a weak D match, TRBD2 (7 bases). The CDR3 totals 16 residues. V lost 6 bases to trimming and J lost 0 bases, with 14 bases between them. CDR1 is MDHEN and CDR2 is SYDVKM in the germline V gene. The CDR3: CASSHAGAANTGELFF. DNA for the CDR3: TGTGCCAGCAGCCATGCGGGGGCCGCGAACACCGGGGAGCTGTTTTTT.

This chain links TRBV19 with TRBJ2-1; 9 positions match TRBD1. The CDR3 runs 14 residues. The J segment lost 2 bases and the V segment lost 8 bases, leaving 4 bases of the junction unmatched. The germline CDR1 and CDR2 sequences are LNHDA and SQIVND (reference sequence). CDR3 nucleotide sequence: TGTGCCAGTGGGACAGGGATGACCTACAATGAGCAGTTCTTC. Translated, it gives CASGTGMTYNEQFF. The variable domain in full, with the rest retrieved from reference TRBV19 and TRBJ2-1, is DGGITQSPKYLFRKEGQNVTLSCEQNLNHDAMYWYRQDPGQGLRLIYYSQIVNDFQKGDIAEGYSVSREKKESFPLTVTSAQKNPTAFYLCASGTGMTYNEQFFGPGTRLTVL.

V usage is TRBV5-1 and J usage is TRBJ2-7, with D perhaps TRBD2 (5 bases). CDR3 length: 14 residues. Germline V CDR1 and CDR2: SGHRS, YFSETQ. The V gene lost 4 bases and the J gene lost 2 bases, with 13 bases spanning the gap. The CDR3 DNA reads as TGCGCCAGCAGCAGCCCCGGGATCACCTACGAGCAGTACTTC. This translates into CASSSPGITYEQYF.

The chain uses TRBV7-8 and TRBJ2-3; no reliable D call. Germline CDR1 and CDR2: SGHVS and FQNEAQ. The V and J ends lost 5 bases and 6 bases respectively, with 9 bases between them. The CDR3 runs 12 residues. The CDR3 spells CASSPAGDTQYF. The CDR3, as DNA: TGTGCCAGCAGCCCCGCCGGGGATACGCAGTATTTT.

The genes are TRBV6-5 and TRBJ1-6; D not certain. This CDR3 has 13 amino acids. The germline V and J ends were trimmed by 2 bases and 9 bases, with 8 bases remaining between them. Germline CDR1 and CDR2: MNHEY and SVGAGI. The CDR3 sequence: CASSYGPTSPLHF. For the CDR3, the DNA is TGTGCCAGCAGTTACGGCCCAACTTCACCCCTCCACTTT.

This sequence joins TRBV2 and TRBJ1-1; D is undetermined. Trimming left V 3 bases short and J 2 bases short, with 13 bases between. In germline, CDR1 is SNHLY, CDR2 FYNNEI. This CDR3 is 15 amino acids long. The CDR3 coding sequence is TGTGCCAGCAGTGATAGCGGGAGATCCAACACTGAAGCTTTCTTT. Residues: CASSDSGRSNTEAFF.

This clone was detected once. This chain links TRBV10-3 with TRBJ1-1; the D gene is possibly TRBD1 (5 bases). Germline V CDR1 and CDR2: ENHRY, SYGVKD. The CDR3 extends over 13 amino acids. V was pared by 10 bases and J by 6 bases, with 18 bases between. CDR3 nucleotide sequence: TGTGCCAGTCAAGGTGGGGGGAGGCCTGAAGCTTTCTTT. It translates to CASQGGGRPEAFF.

This sequence joins TRBV7-9 and TRBJ1-5; possibly TRBD1 for D (5 bases). Germline loops: CDR1 SEHNR, CDR2 FQNEAQ (reference sequence). The CDR3 runs 14 residues. V was pared by 2 bases and J by 3 bases, with 8 bases between. The DNA for the CDR3 is TGTGCCAGCAGCTTATCAGGGAACAATCAGCCCCAGCATTTT. Translating gives CASSLSGNNQPQHF. The whole variable domain, filled in from reference TRBV7-9 and TRBJ1-5, reads DTGVSQNPRHKITKRGQNVTFRCDPISEHNRLYWYRQTLGQGPEFLTYFQNEAQLEKSRLLSDRFSAERPKGSFSTLEIQRTEQGDSAMYLCASSLSGNNQPQHFGDGTRLSIL.